These T cell receptor beta chains were read from a single sample in a study of identical twins. Using its own MiXCR run on the 5' RACE reads, TCRdb lists one record per CDR3 protein. This sample yields around 220,000 distinct CDR3 sequences, of which 8% to 11% are seen a single time; more than 8.5% belongs to the top ten. The sample was memory T cells sorted from blood. These receptors were obtained from a man aged 50 to 60 in good health. Each CDR3 is given with its conserved first and last residue. A D gene is named only where the DNA matches it firmly. The size of a clone is reported for some rows only, either as once, few or many, or as a class for expanded clones.

j_call	d_call	v_call	clone_size	cdr3_nt	cdr3_aa
TRBJ2-3	-	TRBV7-3	few	TGTGCCAGCAGCCGCAGATTCACAGATACGCAGTATTTT	CASSRRFTDTQYF
TRBJ2-5	-	TRBV20-1	many	TGCAGTGCTAGAGTAGGAGTAGAGACCCAGTACTTC	CSARVGVETQYF
TRBJ2-1	-	TRBV5-1	few	TGCGCCAGCAGCTTGGATAGGGGCCTCAATAATGAGCAGTTCTTC	CASSLDRGLNNEQFF
TRBJ2-6	-	TRBV4-3	-	TGCGCCAGCAGCCAAGATTCTTCGGCTGGGGCCAACGTCCTGACTTTC	CASSQDSSAGANVLTF
TRBJ1-4	-	TRBV20-1	few	TGCAGTGCTAGAGATTGGAGGGGGTCTAATGAAAAACTGTTTTTT	CSARDWRGSNEKLFF
TRBJ2-3	TRBD2	TRBV5-1	many	TGCGCCAGCAGCTTGTCCGTAGCGGGAGCCTTAGATACGCAGTATTTT	CASSLSVAGALDTQYF
TRBJ2-1	TRBD2	TRBV20-1	many	TGCAGTGCTAGAAGAATTCCGGGACTAGCGGTTTATGTTGAGCAGTTCTTC	CSARRIPGLAVYVEQFF
TRBJ2-3	-	TRBV10-3	once	TGTGCCATCAGTACAGGGGCCGGGGGAGGCACAGATACGCAGTATTTT	CAISTGAGGGTDTQYF
TRBJ1-6	-	TRBV4-1	few	TGCGCCAGCAGCCAAGAACCCAGGGTCAATGTATCACCCCTCCACTTT	CASSQEPRVNVSPLHF
TRBJ2-7	-	TRBV30	many	TGTGCCTGGAGTGTTACGGCCTACGAGCAGTACTTC	CAWSVTAYEQYF
TRBJ2-2	-	TRBV6-2/TRBV6-3	few	TGTGCCAGCAGTTACTCTTTCTCTCCGGGGGAGCTGTTTTTT	CASSYSFSPGELFF
TRBJ2-2	TRBD1	TRBV10-3	many	TGTGCCATCAGTGGCGTTGGGACAGGGGTGCGCACCGGGGAGCTGTTTTTT	CAISGVGTGVRTGELFF
TRBJ2-7	-	TRBV3-1	few	TGTGCCAGCAGCCATGGGCTGGAAGTCGCGCAGTACTTC	CASSHGLEVAQYF
TRBJ1-4	-	TRBV4-2	many	TGTGCCAGCAGCCAAGGAGGACTGGATGAAAAACTGTTTTTT	CASSQGGLDEKLFF
TRBJ1-2	-	TRBV2	many	TGTGCCAGCAAGGCCGGGACAACTAACTATGGCTACACCTTC	CASKAGTTNYGYTF
TRBJ2-7	-	TRBV6-1	many	TGTGCCAGCAGTGAAGCGCTTCGCAGGGACGTAAACTACGAGCAGTACTTC	CASSEALRRDVNYEQYF
TRBJ2-7	TRBD2	TRBV20-1	few	TGCAGGGTTCTTACTAGCGGGAGAGGCAACGAGCAGTACTTC	CRVLTSGRGNEQYF
TRBJ2-7	TRBD2	TRBV27	-	TGTGCCAGCAGTCAAGCGGGAGCAAGCGAGCAGTACTTC	CASSQAGASEQYF
TRBJ2-7	TRBD1	TRBV5-4	-	TGTGCCAGCAGCCCGGGACAGGGGGCCTACTACGAGCAGTACTTC	CASSPGQGAYYEQYF
TRBJ1-1	TRBD1	TRBV10-3	many	TGTGCCATCAGTAGGACAGGAGAGGACACTGAAGCTTTCTTT	CAISRTGEDTEAFF
TRBJ2-1	TRBD1	TRBV28	few	TGTGCCAGCAGTGGGAGGGACAGGGACGATGAGCAGTTCTTC	CASSGRDRDDEQFF
TRBJ1-4	-	TRBV5-6	-	TGTGCCAGCAGCTTGTGGGGCAGAACTAATGAAAAACTGTTTTTT	CASSLWGRTNEKLFF
TRBJ2-3	-	TRBV20-1	few	TGCAGTGCTAAACGGGGGCGCACAGATACGCAGTATTTT	CSAKRGRTDTQYF
TRBJ2-7	-	TRBV7-2	many	TGTGCCAGCAGCTTCATTGGGGCTAGCCACGAGCAGTACTTC	CASSFIGASHEQYF
TRBJ2-3	-	TRBV7-3	-	TGTGCCAGCAGCTTAAGGTACGGGAGTGGAGATACGCAGTATTTT	CASSLRYGSGDTQYF
TRBJ1-3	-	TRBV6-5	many	TGTGCCAGCAGTTACCAAAACAGGGCCGGAAACACCATATATTTT	CASSYQNRAGNTIYF
TRBJ2-6	TRBD1	TRBV6-1	-	TGTGCCAGCGCCTCCGGGACAGGAAGCTCTGGGGCCAACGTCCTGACTTTC	CASASGTGSSGANVLTF
TRBJ2-6	-	TRBV7-9	-	TGTGCCAGCGGTTTAGCCTCTGGGGCCAACGTCCTGACTTTC	CASGLASGANVLTF
TRBJ1-2	TRBD1	TRBV5-5	-	TGTGCCAGCAGCCCCGGGACAGGAGACGCCCTGCCCTATGGCTACACCTTC	CASSPGTGDALPYGYTF
TRBJ2-3	-	TRBV6-4	-	TGTGCCAGCAGACGGGAGAATGGTCCAGATACGCAGTATTTT	CASRRENGPDTQYF
TRBJ2-7	-	TRBV5-1	-	TGCGCCAGCAGCCCAAGACAGGCCGAAGAGCAGTACTTC	CASSPRQAEEQYF
TRBJ1-1	-	TRBV20-1	few	TGCAGTGCTAGAGATCAGGGAACTGAAGCTTTCTTT	CSARDQGTEAFF
TRBJ2-7	TRBD1	TRBV29-1	-	TGCAGCGTTGTGGGAGCGACAGGGAAATTCTCCTACGAGCAGTACTTC	CSVVGATGKFSYEQYF
TRBJ1-1	-	TRBV4-3	-	TGCGCCAGCAGCCCCCGGAGGGTGGGGACTGAAGCTTTCTTT	CASSPRRVGTEAFF
TRBJ2-7	-	TRBV7-2	many	TGTGCCAGCAGCTTACCAGGCTCCTACGAGCAGTACTTC	CASSLPGSYEQYF
TRBJ2-1	-	TRBV7-2	-	TGTGCCAGCAGCTTATCGGTTATAACCTACAATGAGCAGTTCTTC	CASSLSVITYNEQFF
TRBJ2-7	-	TRBV6-1	-	TGTGCCAGCAGTGAAAGGCAGGGCGGTGGGTCCGAGCAGTACTTC	CASSERQGGGSEQYF
TRBJ1-2	-	TRBV29-1	-	TGCAGCGTTGAAGATATAGGAACAGTGACTAACTATGGCTACACCTTC	CSVEDIGTVTNYGYTF
TRBJ2-7	-	TRBV11-2	-	TGTGCCAGCGGGCAGGGACCAGCCTACGAGCAGTACTTC	CASGQGPAYEQYF
TRBJ1-3	TRBD1	TRBV19	few	TGTGCCAGTCAACCGGGACAGGGGATCGGAAACACCATATATTTT	CASQPGQGIGNTIYF
TRBJ2-1	TRBD2	TRBV6-1	many	TGTGCCAGCAGCACCGCGGGAGGTGCTAGGAATGAGCAGTTCTTC	CASSTAGGARNEQFF
TRBJ1-1	TRBD1	TRBV7-9	few	TGTGCCAGCAGCCAGAGACAGGGGACTGAAGCTTTCTTT	CASSQRQGTEAFF
TRBJ1-5	-	TRBV3-1	few	TGTGCCAGCAGCCAATATCATAGCAATCAGCCCCAGCATTTT	CASSQYHSNQPQHF
TRBJ2-7	TRBD1	TRBV11-2	few	TGTGCCAGCAGCTTCCAACCGGGACAGGGTCCCTACGAGCAGTACTTC	CASSFQPGQGPYEQYF
TRBJ1-3	-	TRBV7-2	many	TGTGCCAGCAGCTTAGTCTTTAGTGGTTCTGGAAACACCATATATTTT	CASSLVFSGSGNTIYF
TRBJ2-2	-	TRBV20-1	few	TGCAGTGCTAGGGCCACCAACACCGGGGAGCTGTTTTTT	CSARATNTGELFF
TRBJ2-1	TRBD2	TRBV3-1	many	TGTGCCAGCAGCCAGGCGGTAGCGGGCTCTTACAATGAGCAGTTCTTC	CASSQAVAGSYNEQFF
TRBJ1-2	-	TRBV2	-	TGTGCCAGCAGTGAAGCGCTTCAGGACCATGGCTACACCTTC	CASSEALQDHGYTF
TRBJ1-1	TRBD1	TRBV6-2/TRBV6-3	many	TGTGCCAGCAGTTACTTTAAGGGGGCGTTGGGCACTGAAGCTTTCTTT	CASSYFKGALGTEAFF
TRBJ2-7	-	TRBV7-9	many	TGTGCCAGCAGCTCAGGACAGATCTACGAGCAGTACTTC	CASSSGQIYEQYF
TRBJ2-3	-	TRBV20-1	few	TGCAGTGCTAGAGGGCAGGGTAGTGTCGATACGCAGTATTTT	CSARGQGSVDTQYF
TRBJ2-7	TRBD2	TRBV7-2	many	TGTGCCAGCAGCATTTCTAGCGGATATACCTACGAGCAGTACTTC	CASSISSGYTYEQYF
TRBJ2-5	-	TRBV4-1	-	TGCGCCAGCAGCCCCACGAGGACAAAACAAGAGACCCAGTACTTC	CASSPTRTKQETQYF